This T cell receptor (beta chain) emerged from a study of blood T cell repertoires in COVID-19. Study at large: The study drew acute and convalescent COVID-19 samples from the United States, Italy and Spain. Nucleic acid was either cDNA or gDNA, and it came from T cells, B-cell-depleted T cells, or PBMCs.

Study processing details: Amplification of reference gene primers provided the estimated nucleated cell counts. Method: immunoSEQ multiplex PCR; TCRdb's copy keeps in-frame clones and lacks some. V, J and clone size are those of that table, while D and trimming were read from the DNA. The sample contains some 300,000 clones, 85% to 90% of which appear only once. Trimming cost V 1 base and J 6 bases, with 9 bases left between them. The CDR3 has 14 residues. Per the germline V gene, CDR1 is SGHTA and CDR2 is FQGTGA. Patients of the Seattle cohort, enrolled during active infection, were followed longitudinally.

The specimen was peripheral blood. This chain connects TRBV7-3 to TRBJ2-2, with D maybe TRBD1 (5 bases). The receptor was derived from a woman between 50 and 59 years old with COVID-19, enrolled during active disease. CDR3 nucleotide sequence: TGTGCCAGCAGCTTAATAGGGGTCCCCGGGGAGCTGTTTTTT. Its translation is CASSLIGVPGELFF.